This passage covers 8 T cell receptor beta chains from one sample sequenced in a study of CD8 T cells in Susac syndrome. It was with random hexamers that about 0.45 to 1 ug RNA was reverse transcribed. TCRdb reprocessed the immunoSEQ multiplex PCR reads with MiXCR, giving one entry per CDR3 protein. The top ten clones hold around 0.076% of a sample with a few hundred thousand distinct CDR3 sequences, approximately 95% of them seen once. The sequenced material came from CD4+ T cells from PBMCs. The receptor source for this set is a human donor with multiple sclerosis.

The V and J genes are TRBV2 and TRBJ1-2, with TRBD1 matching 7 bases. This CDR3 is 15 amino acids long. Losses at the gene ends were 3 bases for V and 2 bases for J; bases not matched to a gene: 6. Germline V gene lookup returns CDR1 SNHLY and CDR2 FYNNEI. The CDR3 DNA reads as TGTGCCAGCAGTGATAGGGGGCCGGCGAACTATGGCTACACCTTC. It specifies CASSDRGPANYGYTF.

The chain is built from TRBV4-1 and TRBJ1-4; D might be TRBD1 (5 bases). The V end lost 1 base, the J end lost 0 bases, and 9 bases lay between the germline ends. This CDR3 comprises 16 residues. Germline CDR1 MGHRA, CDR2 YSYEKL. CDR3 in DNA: TGCGCCAGCAGCCAAGGATGGGGGGCAACTAATGAAAAACTGTTTTTT. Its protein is CASSQGWGATNEKLFF.

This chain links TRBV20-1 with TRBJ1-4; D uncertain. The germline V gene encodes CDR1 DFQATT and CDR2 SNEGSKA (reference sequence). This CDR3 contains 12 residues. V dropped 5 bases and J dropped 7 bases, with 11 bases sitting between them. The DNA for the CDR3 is TGCAGTGCTGAGCAAATGGGTGAAAAACTGTTTTTT. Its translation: CSAEQMGEKLFF.

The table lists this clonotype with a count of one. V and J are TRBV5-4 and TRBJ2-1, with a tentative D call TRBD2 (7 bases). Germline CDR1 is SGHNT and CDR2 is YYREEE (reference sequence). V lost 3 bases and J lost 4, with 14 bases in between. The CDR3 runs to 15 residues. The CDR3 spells CASSSPGGWYNEQFF. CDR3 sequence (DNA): TGTGCCAGCAGCTCCCCGGGGGGCTGGTACAATGAGCAGTTCTTC.

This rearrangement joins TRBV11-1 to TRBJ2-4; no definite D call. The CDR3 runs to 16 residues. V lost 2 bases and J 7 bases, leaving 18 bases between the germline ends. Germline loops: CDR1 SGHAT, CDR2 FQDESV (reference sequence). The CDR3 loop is CASSLLRARHNNIQYF. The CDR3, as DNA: TGTGCCAGCAGCTTACTAAGAGCCCGGCACAACAACATTCAGTACTTC.

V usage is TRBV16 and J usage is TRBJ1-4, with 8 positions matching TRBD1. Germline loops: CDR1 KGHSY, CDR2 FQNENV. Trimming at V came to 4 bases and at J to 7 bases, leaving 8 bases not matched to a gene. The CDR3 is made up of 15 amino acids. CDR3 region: CASSPPGQESEKLFF. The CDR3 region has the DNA TGTGCCAGCAGCCCACCGGGACAGGAAAGTGAAAAACTGTTTTTT.

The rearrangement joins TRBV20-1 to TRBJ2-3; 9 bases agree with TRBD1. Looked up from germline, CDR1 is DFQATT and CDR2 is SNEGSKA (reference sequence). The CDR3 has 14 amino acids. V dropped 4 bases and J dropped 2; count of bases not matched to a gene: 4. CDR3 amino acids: CSAMGTGHTDTQYF. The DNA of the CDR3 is TGCAGTGCTATGGGGACAGGGCACACAGATACGCAGTATTTT.

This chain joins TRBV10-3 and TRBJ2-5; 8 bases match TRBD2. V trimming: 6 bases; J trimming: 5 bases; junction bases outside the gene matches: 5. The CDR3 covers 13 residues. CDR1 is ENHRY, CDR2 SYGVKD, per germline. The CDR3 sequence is CAIRAGGFETQYF. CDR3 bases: TGTGCCATCAGGGCGGGGGGATTCGAGACCCAGTACTTC.